The clone carrying this T cell receptor beta chain is a singleton in its sample. The antigen is not known. This specimen belongs to a study of cytomegalovirus exposure and HLA in healthy donors. Findings and caveats of the study: In vitro confirmation showed a few CMV-associated chains to be CMV antigen specific. Investigators reported approximately 170 TCR beta chains as tied to cytomegalovirus. A later analysis associated 15,000 to 20,000 TCR beta sequences with HLA alleles at a 0.05 false discovery rate.

PCR amplification relied on 60 Vbeta primers (plus 13 Jbeta primers). Original processing notes: The authors later counted roughly 77 million unique TCR beta chains, approximately 10 million of them shared. Using immunoSEQ multiplex PCR, the repertoire was profiled, and TCRdb retains in-frame clones only, with some absent. Clone size and the V and J calls come from that table; the DNA yielded D and trimming. This table holds tens of thousands of clones, about four fifths found once. V trimming: 2 bases; J trimming: 7 bases; junction bases outside the gene matches: 2. The CDR3 is 14 residues long. Germline CDR1 SGHDN, CDR2 FVKESK.

This TCR was sampled from a middle-aged woman in good health and CMV-seronegative. Sequencing was done on a sample of PBMCs. The V call is TRBV14, the J call TRBJ2-2, with 9 nucleotides matching TRBD1. The DNA of the CDR3 is TGTGCCAGCAGCCAACGGGACAGGGTCGGGGAGCTGTTTTTT. It is translated as CASSQRDRVGELFF.